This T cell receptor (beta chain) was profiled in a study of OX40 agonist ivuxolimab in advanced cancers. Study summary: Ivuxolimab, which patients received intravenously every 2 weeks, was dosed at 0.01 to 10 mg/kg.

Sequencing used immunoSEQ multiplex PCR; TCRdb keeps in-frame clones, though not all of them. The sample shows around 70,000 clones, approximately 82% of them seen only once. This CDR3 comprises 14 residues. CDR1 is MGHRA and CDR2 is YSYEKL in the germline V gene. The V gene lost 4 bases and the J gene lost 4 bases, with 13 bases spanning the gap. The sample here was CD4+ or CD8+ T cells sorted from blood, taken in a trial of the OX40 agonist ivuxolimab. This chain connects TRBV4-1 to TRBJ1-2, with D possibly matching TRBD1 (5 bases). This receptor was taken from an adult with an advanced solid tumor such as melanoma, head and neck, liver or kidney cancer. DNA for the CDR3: TGCGCCAGCAGCCGGGACCGTTTTGGCTATGGCTACACCTTC. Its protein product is CASSRDRFGYGYTF.